The 3 T cell receptor beta chains reported below all come from one sample, sequenced in a study of blood T cell repertoires in COVID-19. Assay: immunoSEQ multiplex PCR; the TCRdb copy retains only in-frame clones and omits some. This sample has approximately 75,000 clones; approximately 74% occur once, and the top ten carry 2% to 3%. Source material: peripheral blood. The receptors were sampled from a human donor with acute or convalescent COVID-19. The donor label of this sample is uncertain.

The V and J genes are TRBV24-1 and TRBJ2-5; D is possibly TRBD1 (6 bases). CDR3 size: 13 residues. Germline loops: CDR1 KGHDR, CDR2 SFDVKD. V was shortened by 9 bases and J by 0 bases, with 10 bases between the two germline ends. The CDR3 region is CATRRTDQETQYF. The CDR3 coding sequence is TGTGCCACCCGCCGGACAGACCAAGAGACCCAGTACTTC.

This clone has more than one count but fewer than ten. J is TRBJ1-6 and V is TRBV30; D gene uncertain. The germline CDR1 and CDR2 sequences are GTSNPN and SVGIG (reference sequence). With 5 bases removed from V and 7 bases from J, the gap between germline ends came to 9 bases. The CDR3 extends over 12 amino acids. DNA of the CDR3: TGTGCCTGGGAGAGAGCGAATTCACCCCTCCACTTT. This sequence encodes CAWERANSPLHF.

The V call is TRBV11-2, the J call TRBJ2-7; D gene ambiguous. Trimming pared 0 bases from V and 6 bases from J, leaving 9 bases between. The CDR3 loop spans 13 amino acids. Germline values: CDR1 SGHAT, CDR2 FQNNGV. CDR3 protein: CASSLDGPFEQYV. In DNA form, the CDR3 reads TGTGCCAGCAGCTTAGATGGGCCCTTCGAGCAGTACGTC.